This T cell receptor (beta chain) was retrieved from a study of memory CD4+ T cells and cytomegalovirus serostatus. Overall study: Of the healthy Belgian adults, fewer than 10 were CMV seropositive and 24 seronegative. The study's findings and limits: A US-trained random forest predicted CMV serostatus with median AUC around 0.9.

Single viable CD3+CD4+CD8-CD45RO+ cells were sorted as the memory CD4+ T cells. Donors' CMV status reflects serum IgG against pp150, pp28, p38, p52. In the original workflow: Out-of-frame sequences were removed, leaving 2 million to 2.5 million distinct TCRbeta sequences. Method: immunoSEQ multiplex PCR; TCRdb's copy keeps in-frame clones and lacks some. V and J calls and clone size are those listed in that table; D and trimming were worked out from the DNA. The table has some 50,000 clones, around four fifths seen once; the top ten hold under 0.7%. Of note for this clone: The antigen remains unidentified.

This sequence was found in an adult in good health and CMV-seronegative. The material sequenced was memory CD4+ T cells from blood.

CDR3: CASSIGELARGETQYF. The CDR3 DNA sequence: TGTGCCAGTAGTATAGGGGAACTAGCGAGGGGCGAGACCCAGTACTTC. The chain couples TRBV19 to TRBJ2-5, with TRBD2 identical over 7 bases. The CDR3 is 16 amino acids. Per germline, CDR1 LNHDA and CDR2 SQIVND (reference sequence). Trimming cost V 1 base and J 5 bases; bases outside gene matches: 10. The full variable domain, rest sourced from reference TRBV19 and TRBJ2-5, is DGGITQSPKYLFRKEGQNVTLSCEQNLNHDAMYWYRQDPGQGLRLIYYSQIVNDFQKGDIAEGYSVSREKKESFPLTVTSAQKNPTAFYLCASSIGELARGETQYFGPGTRLLVL.